This is a list of T cell receptor beta chains from one sample in a study of cytomegalovirus exposure and HLA in healthy donors. The method was immunoSEQ multiplex PCR; TCRdb's version includes in-frame clones alone and lacks a portion of them. The data hold 120,000 or so clones, with about 90% observed a single time. Sequencing used PBMCs. These receptors came from a woman aged 18 to 35 in good health and CMV-seronegative. The CDR3 runs from the conserved cysteine through the conserved F or W. A D gene is named only where the DNA matches it firmly. Some rows mark clone size as missing; the rest say once, few, many or name a class of expanded clone.

d_call	v_call	clone_size	j_call	cdr3_nt	cdr3_aa
.	TRBV7-2	.	TRBJ2-5	TGTGCCAGCAGCTTAACGGGCGGAGGGGGCCGAGAGACCCAGTACTTC	CASSLTGGGGRETQYF
.	TRBV30	.	TRBJ2-1	TGTGCCTGGAGTGATTCGGGTCTGGGCTCCTACAATGAGCAGTTCTTC	CAWSDSGLGSYNEQFF
.	TRBV5-1	.	TRBJ2-1	TGCGCCAGCAGCTCCCGGGACATCAACAATGAGCAGTTCTTC	CASSSRDINNEQFF
.	TRBV19	.	TRBJ2-4	TGTGCCAGTACCCCAGGGTATACGCCTATAGCCAAAAACATTCAGTACTTC	CASTPGYTPIAKNIQYF
.	TRBV30	.	TRBJ2-3	TGTGCCTGGAGTGTATTCCGAGATACGCAGTATTTT	CAWSVFRDTQYF
TRBD1	TRBV18	.	TRBJ2-7	TGTGCCAGCTCACCCCCCACCCCCGACAGGGTCGAGCAGTACTTC	CASSPPTPDRVEQYF
TRBD2	TRBV5-1	.	TRBJ2-1	TGCGCCAGCAGCTTAATAGCGGGGGGGCTCATCGAGCAGTTCTTC	CASSLIAGGLIEQFF
.	TRBV28	.	TRBJ1-1	TGTGCCAGCAGTTTACTCGGATACAGGATGTCGGGCACTGAAGCTTTCTTT	CASSLLGYRMSGTEAFF
TRBD1	TRBV28	once	TRBJ1-5	TGTGCCAGCAGCTCCGCCGGGACAGGCCCCTCGCCCCAGCATTTT	CASSSAGTGPSPQHF
TRBD1	TRBV7-2	.	TRBJ1-4	TGTGCCAGCAGCTTATCGACCCGGCCGGGACAGGGTTACGAAAAACTGTTTTTT	CASSLSTRPGQGYEKLFF
.	TRBV18	.	TRBJ1-1	TGTGCCAGCTCACAAGGACAGATGATGAACACTGAAGCTTTCTTT	CASSQGQMMNTEAFF
TRBD1	TRBV7-2	.	TRBJ1-1	TGTGCCAGCAGCCCCGGGACAGGGAGGGGTAGTACTGAAGCTTTCTTT	CASSPGTGRGSTEAFF
TRBD2	TRBV9	.	TRBJ2-1	TGTGCCAGCAGCGTACTAGGGACTAGCGGTTACAATGAGCAGTTCTTC	CASSVLGTSGYNEQFF
TRBD1	TRBV28	.	TRBJ1-2	TGTGCCAGCAGTTCAGGACAGGCGCTCTATGGCTACACCTTC	CASSSGQALYGYTF
.	TRBV6-1	few	TRBJ1-6	TGTGCCAGCAGTCCAGGGCATAATTCACCCCTCCACTTT	CASSPGHNSPLHF